This T cell receptor beta chain is drawn from a study of blood T cell repertoires in COVID-19. As for the study in general: Nucleic acid was either cDNA or gDNA, and it came from T cells, B-cell-depleted T cells, or PBMCs.

CDR1 is MNHEY, CDR2 SMNVEV, per germline (reference sequence). J lost 8 bases, V lost 0 bases, and 10 bases had no gene match. The CDR3 covers 17 residues. Repertoires were generated with immunoSEQ multiplex PCR, while TCRdb's copy carries only in-frame clones and drops some. Among some 240,000 clones, about 80% were seen once, and the ten largest hold approximately 9.6%. The clonotype originates from an elderly woman with acute or convalescent COVID-19. The chain couples TRBV27 to TRBJ1-6, with 7 bases identical to TRBD1. Input material: peripheral blood. CDR3 DNA sequence: TGTGCCAGCAGTTTATCTAGGACAGGCGGAACGGATTCACCCCTCCACTTT. Encoded protein: CASSLSRTGGTDSPLHF.